Below are 31 T cell receptor beta chains sequenced from a single sample in a study of siplizumab effects on memory and regulatory T cells. Generated by immunoSEQ multiplex PCR, the TCRdb table keeps only in-frame clones and is missing some. Found here are about 110,000 clones, approximately 90% of them singletons; the top ten hold about 0.78%. Sequenced input: Tregs sorted from blood. Receptors were obtained from a human donor in good health.

This clone was seen just once. The chain has TRBV6-5 and TRBJ2-3, with 8 bases identical to TRBD2. The CDR3 sequence is 15 residues long. Germline-derived CDR1 and CDR2 are MNHEY and SVGAGI. V shed 2 bases and J 4 bases; nucleotides not matched to a gene: 5. CDR3 region: CASSYGGLVSDTQYF. The CDR3 nucleotides are TGTGCCAGCAGTTACGGGGGACTAGTGTCAGATACGCAGTATTTT.

The V call is TRBV2, the J call TRBJ2-1; D is uncertain. The V gene lost 2 bases and the J gene lost 15 bases, with 11 bases spanning the gap. In germline, CDR1 is SNHLY, CDR2 FYNNEI. CDR3 length: 11 residues. As DNA, the CDR3 is TGTGCCAGCAGTGAAATGACAAATCGGTTCTTC. It codes for CASSEMTNRFF.

The V gene is TRBV15, the J gene TRBJ1-2; weak D call: TRBD1 (5 bases). CDR1 is LNHNV, CDR2 YYDKDF, per germline (reference sequence). The CDR3 has 16 amino acids. The germline V and J ends were trimmed by 5 bases and 3 bases, with 19 bases remaining between them. The CDR3 sequence: CATSGQGRGSYYGYTF. Written as DNA, the CDR3 is TGTGCCACCAGCGGACAAGGTCGAGGGTCGTACTATGGCTACACCTTC. Looking up the rest from reference TRBV15 and TRBJ1-2 gives the full variable domain: DAMVIQNPRYQVTQFGKPVTLSCSQTLNHNVMYWYQQKSSQAPKLLFHYYDKDFNNEADTPDNFQSRRPNTSFCFLDIRSPGLGDTAMYLCATSGQGRGSYYGYTFGSGTRLTVV.

The chain recombines TRBV19 with TRBJ1-1; TRBD1 matches 8 bases. The length of the CDR3 is 16 residues. The V segment lost 8 bases and the J segment 6 bases; nucleotides outside the gene matches: 17. Germline V gene data show CDR1 as LNHDA and CDR2 as SQIVND (reference sequence). The CDR3 sequence: CASFDRGPFKSPEAFF. CDR3 DNA sequence: TGTGCCAGTTTTGACAGGGGCCCTTTTAAGTCCCCTGAAGCTTTCTTT.

The chain uses TRBV5-1 and TRBJ2-3; D ambiguous. This CDR3 region has 14 residues. Between the trimmed V and J ends, which lost 4 bases and 0 bases, there was a span of 9 bases. Germline CDR1 is SGHRS and CDR2 is YFSETQ. This CDR3 reads CASSLTSSTDTQYF. The CDR3 DNA reads TGCGCCAGCAGCCTGACATCTAGCACAGATACGCAGTATTTT.

The chain is built from TRBV5-6 and TRBJ1-6; D gene ambiguous. The germline V and J ends were trimmed by 4 bases and 6 bases, with 11 bases remaining between them. This CDR3 is 14 amino acids long. Germline loops: CDR1 SGHDT, CDR2 YYEEEE. The chain's CDR3 is CASSRPSPNSPLHF. For the CDR3, the DNA is TGTGCCAGCAGCCGCCCTTCTCCTAATTCACCCCTCCACTTT. Full variable domain (outside the CDR3, taken from reference TRBV5-6 and TRBJ1-6): DAGVTQSPTHLIKTRGQQVTLRCSPKSGHDTVSWYQQALGQGPQFIFQYYEEEERQRGNFPDRFSGHQFPNYSSELNVNALLLGDSALYLCASSRPSPNSPLHFGNGTRLTVT.

The sample holds one count of this clone. The V call is TRBV5-1, the J call TRBJ1-2; D possibly corresponds to TRBD1 (6 bases). Trimming pared 6 bases from V and 7 bases from J, leaving 19 bases between. The CDR3 covers 14 residues. Germline V gene data show CDR1 as SGHRS and CDR2 as YFSETQ. CDR3 sequence reads: CASNRAAQLSGYTF. In nucleotides, the CDR3 is TGCGCCAGCAACAGGGCAGCCCAGCTTAGTGGCTACACCTTC. The whole variable domain, remainder taken from reference TRBV5-1 and TRBJ1-2, is KAGVTQTPRYLIKTRGQQVTLSCSPISGHRSVSWYQQTPGQGLQFLFEYFSETQRNKGNFPGRFSGRQFSNSRSEMNVSTLELGDSALYLCASNRAAQLSGYTFGSGTRLTVV.

V gene TRBV6-1 combines with J gene TRBJ2-7; 7 bases line up with TRBD1. Germline-derived CDR1 and CDR2 are MNHNS and SASEGT. V trimming: 2 bases; J trimming: 4 bases; junction bases outside the gene matches: 11. The CDR3 is made up of 16 amino acids. CDR3 bases: TGTGCCAGCAGTGAATTCACAGGGGCCTATCCATACGAGCAGTACTTC. Translation: CASSEFTGAYPYEQYF.

J is TRBJ1-1 and V is TRBV18, with D unclear. This CDR3 comprises 15 residues. Germline CDR1 and CDR2: KGHSH and LQKENI. V gave up 3 bases and J gave up 9 bases, with 20 bases separating them. CDR3 residues: CASSPSGPAALQAFF. CDR3 coding DNA: TGTGCCAGCTCACCGTCCGGACCTGCGGCCCTTCAAGCTTTCTTT.

The V gene is TRBV2, the J gene TRBJ2-7; possible D gene TRBD1, 6 bases. Trimming left V 8 bases short and J 0 bases short, with 17 bases between. Germline V gene sequence: CDR1 SNHLY, CDR2 FYNNEI. The CDR3 is 15 amino acids. CDR3 amino acids: CASWVGAASSYEQYF. The CDR3 coding sequence is TGTGCCAGCTGGGTGGGGGCAGCCAGCTCCTACGAGCAGTACTTC.

The chain employs TRBV5-6 and TRBJ2-3; tentative D call: TRBD1 (6 bases). This CDR3 comprises 14 residues. The V end lost 6 bases, the J end lost 8 bases, and 19 bases lay between the germline ends. Germline assignment: CDR1 SGHDT and CDR2 YYEEEE. The CDR3 loop reads CASTSGTLYSTQYF. CDR3 DNA sequence: TGTGCCAGCACCTCAGGGACACTGTATAGTACGCAGTATTTT. Complete variable domain (other parts from reference TRBV5-6 and TRBJ2-3): DAGVTQSPTHLIKTRGQQVTLRCSPKSGHDTVSWYQQALGQGPQFIFQYYEEEERQRGNFPDRFSGHQFPNYSSELNVNALLLGDSALYLCASTSGTLYSTQYFGPGTRLTVL.

CDR3 loop: CASSVGGGWGTDTQYF. CDR3 coding DNA: TGTGCCAGCAGCGTTGGCGGAGGGTGGGGCACAGATACGCAGTATTTT. The chain couples TRBV9 to TRBJ2-3, with a weak D call TRBD2 (6 bases). CDR3 length: 16 amino acids. Germline CDR1 reads SGDLS; CDR2 reads YYNGEE. The V and J ends lost 2 bases and 1 base respectively, with 14 bases between them.

V and J are TRBV11-2 and TRBJ2-2; perhaps TRBD2 as D (6 bases). V shed 5 bases and J shed 2 bases, with 12 bases lying between them. Germline CDR1 is SGHAT and CDR2 is FQNNGV. The CDR3 spans 15 residues. CDR3 residues: CASSGLGGNTGELFF. CDR3 nucleotides: TGTGCCAGCAGCGGTCTGGGGGGTAACACCGGGGAGCTGTTTTTT.

The rearrangement links TRBV6-5 to TRBJ1-3, with D unresolved. Per the germline V gene, CDR1 is MNHEY and CDR2 is SVGAGI. The CDR3 is 13 residues long. The ends were cut back, 7 bases at V and 4 bases at J, with 11 bases in the middle. CDR3 sequence (DNA): TGTGCCAGCACGACGGTGGCCGGAAACACCATATATTTT. This gives the protein CASTTVAGNTIYF.

This chain joins TRBV6-9 and TRBJ2-7; D may be TRBD1 or TRBD2 (5 bases each). The CDR3 consists of 13 residues. Germline V gene data show CDR1 as MNHGY and CDR2 as SVAAGI. V was clipped by 3 bases and J by 6 bases, with 12 bases between them. CDR3 DNA: TGTGCCAGCAGTTACGGGACGGATGGCGAGCAGTACTTC. As protein: CASSYGTDGEQYF.

The rearrangement joins TRBV5-1 to TRBJ2-7, with D maybe TRBD1 (6 bases). The CDR3 totals 16 residues. Trimming left V 0 bases short and J 3 bases short, with 16 bases between. CDR1 and CDR2 (germline): SGHRS, YFSETQ. The CDR3: CASSLGGRSDVYEQYF. The CDR3, as DNA: TGCGCCAGCAGCTTGGGGGGGCGGTCGGATGTCTACGAGCAGTACTTC.

This clone was observed once. This chain links TRBV21-1 with TRBJ1-4. TRBV21-1 corresponds to a pseudogene. This CDR3 has 17 amino acids. The CDR3 loop reads CASSKPFSGERDEKLFF. The CDR3 coding sequence is TGTGCCAGCAGCAAACCATTTTCAGGGGAGCGGGATGAAAAACTGTTTTTT.

This clone was detected only once. The J gene is TRBJ2-3, the V gene TRBV5-1; D perhaps matches TRBD2 (6 bases). Between the trimmed V and J ends, which lost 5 bases and 6 bases, there was a span of 10 bases. Germline V gene sequence: CDR1 SGHRS, CDR2 YFSETQ. This CDR3 comprises 12 residues. CDR3: CASRYSGDTQYF. The CDR3 DNA follows: TGCGCCAGCAGATATAGCGGCGATACGCAGTATTTT.

The J gene is TRBJ1-1, the V gene TRBV29-1; D might be TRBD1 (6 bases). CDR1 SQVTM and CDR2 ANQGSEA come from the germline V gene. The CDR3 is made up of 16 amino acids. Deletions cut 4 bases from V and 5 bases from J, with 23 bases between. The CDR3 protein is CSVAKGLGGLRTEAFF. The CDR3 nucleotides read TGCAGCGTTGCGAAGGGTCTAGGGGGGCTCCGGACTGAAGCTTTCTTT. Complete variable domain (other parts from reference TRBV29-1 and TRBJ1-1): SAVISQKPSRDICQRGTSLTIQCQVDSQVTMMFWYRQQPGQSLTLIATANQGSEATYESGFVIDKFPISRPNLTFSTLTVSNMSPEDSSIYLCSVAKGLGGLRTEAFFGQGTRLTVV.

The V gene is TRBV6-1, the J gene TRBJ2-7; D remains ambiguous. The length of the CDR3 is 10 residues. Deletions cut 11 bases from V and 4 bases from J, with 9 bases between. Germline V CDR1 and CDR2: MNHNS, SASEGT. The CDR3 protein is CAVGLYEQYF. The CDR3 region has the DNA TGTGCCGTTGGGCTTTACGAGCAGTACTTC.

The V call is TRBV2, the J call TRBJ1-1, with D perhaps matching TRBD1 (6 bases). Trimming pared 1 base from V and 6 bases from J, leaving 9 bases between. There are 13 residues in the CDR3. Germline V lookup: CDR1 SNHLY, CDR2 FYNNEI. The CDR3 region is CASSEVEGAEAFF. The CDR3 nucleotides are TGTGCCAGCAGTGAAGTGGAGGGGGCTGAAGCTTTCTTT.

The chain has TRBV29-1 and TRBJ1-4, with 8 bases lining up with TRBD1. The germline CDR1 and CDR2 sequences are SQVTM and ANQGSEA. The CDR3 is 13 residues long. With 4 bases clipped from V and 8 bases from J, the junction kept 6 bases outside the gene matches. The CDR3 DNA sequence: TGCAGCGTTGGGACAGGGAATATCGAAAAACTGTTTTTT. Encoded protein: CSVGTGNIEKLFF.

This chain connects TRBV4-1 to TRBJ2-7, with D hard to call. V gave up 0 bases and J gave up 1 base, with 7 bases separating them. CDR1 is MGHRA, CDR2 YSYEKL, per germline. The CDR3 has 14 residues. CDR3 sequence (DNA): TGCGCCAGCAGCCAAGATCCAACTTCCTACGAGCAGTACTTC. Translation: CASSQDPTSYEQYF.

This clone was recorded only once. One junction end does not reproduce the germline sequence, and a read error may be involved. V is TRBV2 and J is TRBJ2-1; D is unclear. The CDR3 runs to 10 residues. Germline values: CDR1 SNHLY, CDR2 FYNNEI. The CDR3 nucleotides are TGTGCCAGCAGTGCTTGGGTATGGGTCTTC. This translates into CASSAWVWVF.

This clone has a single count. The V call is TRBV11-3, the J call TRBJ2-1; 11 bases agree with TRBD2. V was clipped by 1 base and J by 0 bases; unmatched bases: 5. CDR3 length equals 18 residues. The germline CDR1 and CDR2 sequences are SGHNT and YENEEA. The CDR3 coding sequence is TGTGCCAGCAGCTTAGGGGTAGCGGGAGGGGACTCCTACAATGAGCAGTTCTTC. Its protein is CASSLGVAGGDSYNEQFF.

The rearrangement uses TRBV11-2 and TRBJ1-1; the D gene is possibly TRBD1 (6 bases). Trimming pared 0 bases from V and 6 bases from J, leaving 14 bases between. CDR1 SGHAT and CDR2 FQNNGV come from the germline V gene. The CDR3 has 15 residues. For the CDR3, the DNA is TGTGCCAGCAGCTTAGATGGGGGCTGGGGGGCTGAAGCTTTCTTT. Translation gives CASSLDGGWGAEAFF. The full variable domain, rest sourced from reference TRBV11-2 and TRBJ1-1, is EAGVAQSPRYKIIEKRQSVAFWCNPISGHATLYWYQQILGQGPKLLIQFQNNGVVDDSQLPKDRFSAERLKGVDSTLKIQPAKLEDSAVYLCASSLDGGWGAEAFFGQGTRLTVV.

The chain is built from TRBV5-4 and TRBJ1-2; a possible D gene is TRBD1 (6 bases). CDR3 length: 16 amino acids. V lost 4 bases to trimming and J lost 4 bases, with 20 bases between them. Germline V gene data show CDR1 as SGHNT and CDR2 as YYREEE (reference sequence). CDR3 nucleotide sequence: TGTGCCAGCAGCCCAGATTGGACAGTTTTAAGCTATGGCTACACCTTC. This codes for CASSPDWTVLSYGYTF.

The chain joins TRBV30 to TRBJ2-2; no definite D call. The V gene lost 5 bases and the J gene lost 2 bases, with 3 bases spanning the gap. The CDR3 spans 11 residues. CDR1 is GTSNPN, CDR2 SVGIG, per germline (reference sequence). The CDR3 protein is CAWSNTGELFF. CDR3 DNA: TGTGCCTGGTCTAACACCGGGGAGCTGTTTTTT.

V and J are TRBV18 and TRBJ1-2, with TRBD1 matching 10 bases. Unmatched junction bases numbered 1, after V lost 3 bases and J lost 3 bases. CDR3 length: 14 residues. Germline V lookup: CDR1 KGHSH, CDR2 LQKENI. CDR3 region: CASSPTGGDYGYTF. CDR3 coding DNA: TGTGCCAGCTCACCGACAGGGGGCGACTATGGCTACACCTTC.

The rearrangement links TRBV6-5 to TRBJ2-3; the D is unclear. This CDR3 comprises 14 residues. Germline V gene sequence: CDR1 MNHEY, CDR2 SVGAGI. V was cut by 1 base and J by 2 bases, with 7 bases left in between. The DNA for the CDR3 is TGTGCCAGCAGTTACTTTGGGAACACAGATACGCAGTATTTT. This codes for CASSYFGNTDTQYF.

This chain connects TRBV30 to TRBJ2-2; 7 positions match TRBD2. Germline CDR1 is GTSNPN and CDR2 is SVGIG (reference sequence). The CDR3 totals 14 residues. With V trimmed by 4 bases and J by 1 base, 3 bases remained unmatched. CDR3 sequence (DNA): TGTGCCTGGAAGAGCGGGAAGAACACCGGGGAGCTGTTTTTT. Its protein is CAWKSGKNTGELFF.